The entry below gives a single T cell receptor beta chain sequence along with its context. Using immunoSEQ multiplex PCR, the repertoire was profiled, and TCRdb retains in-frame clones only, with some absent. This repertoire shows some 290,000 clones, 90% found once; its top ten account for around 4.2%. These data are taken from a study of blood T cell repertoires in COVID-19. Exposed participants came across a COVID-19 case within 2 weeks before study entry. The V gene lost 3 bases and the J gene lost 7 bases, with 3 bases spanning the gap. The CDR3 has 11 amino acids. The germline V gene encodes CDR1 MNHEY and CDR2 SMNVEV (reference sequence).

What was sequenced was PBMCs or T cells enriched from blood (not recorded which). The rearrangement uses TRBV27 and TRBJ2-2, with D hard to call. This clonotype originated in a woman aged 25 to 39 who had been exposed to COVID-19. The chain's CDR3 is CASSFNGELFF. CDR3 in DNA: TGTGCCAGCAGTTTCAACGGGGAGCTGTTTTTT.